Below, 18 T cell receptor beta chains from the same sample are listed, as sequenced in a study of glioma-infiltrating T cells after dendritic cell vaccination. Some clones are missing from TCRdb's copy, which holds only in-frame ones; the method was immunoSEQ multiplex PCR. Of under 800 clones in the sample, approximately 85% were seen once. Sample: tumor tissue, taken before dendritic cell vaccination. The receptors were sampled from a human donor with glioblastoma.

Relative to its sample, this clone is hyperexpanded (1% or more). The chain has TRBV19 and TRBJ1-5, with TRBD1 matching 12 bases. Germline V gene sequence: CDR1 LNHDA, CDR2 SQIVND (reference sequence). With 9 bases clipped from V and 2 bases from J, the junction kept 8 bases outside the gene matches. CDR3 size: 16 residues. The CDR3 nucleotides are TGTGCCAGCGGGACAGGGGGCTCGGAGGGCAATCAGCCCCAGCATTTT. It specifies CASGTGGSEGNQPQHF.

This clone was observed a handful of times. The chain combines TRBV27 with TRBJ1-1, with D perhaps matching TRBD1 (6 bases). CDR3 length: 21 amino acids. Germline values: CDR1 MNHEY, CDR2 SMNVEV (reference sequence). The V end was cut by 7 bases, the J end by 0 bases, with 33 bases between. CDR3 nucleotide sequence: TGTGCCAGCATTGCCCACATGTTTGCGATCACCAGGGGTCGGCTGAACACTGAAGCTTTCTTT. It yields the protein CASIAHMFAITRGRLNTEAFF.

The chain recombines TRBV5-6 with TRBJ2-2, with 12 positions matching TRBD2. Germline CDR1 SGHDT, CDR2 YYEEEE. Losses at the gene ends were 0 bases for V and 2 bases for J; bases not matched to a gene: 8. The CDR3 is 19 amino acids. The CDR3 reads CASSLALTSGGLNTGELFF. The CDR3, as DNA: TGTGCCAGCAGCTTGGCCCTGACTAGCGGGGGCTTAAACACCGGGGAGCTGTTTTTT.

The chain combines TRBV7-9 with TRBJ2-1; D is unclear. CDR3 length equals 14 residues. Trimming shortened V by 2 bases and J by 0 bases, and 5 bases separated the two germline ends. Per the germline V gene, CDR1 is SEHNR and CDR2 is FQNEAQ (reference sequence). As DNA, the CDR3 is TGTGCCAGCAGCTTAAAGAGCTCCTACAATGAGCAGTTCTTC. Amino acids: CASSLKSSYNEQFF.

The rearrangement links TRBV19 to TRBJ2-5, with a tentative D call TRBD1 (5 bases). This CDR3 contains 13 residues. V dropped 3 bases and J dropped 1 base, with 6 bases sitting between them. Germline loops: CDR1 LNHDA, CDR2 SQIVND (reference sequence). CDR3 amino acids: CASSIRVQETQYF. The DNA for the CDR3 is TGTGCCAGTAGTATCAGGGTCCAAGAGACCCAGTACTTC. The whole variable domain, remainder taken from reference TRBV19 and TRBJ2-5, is DGGITQSPKYLFRKEGQNVTLSCEQNLNHDAMYWYRQDPGQGLRLIYYSQIVNDFQKGDIAEGYSVSREKKESFPLTVTSAQKNPTAFYLCASSIRVQETQYFGPGTRLLVL.

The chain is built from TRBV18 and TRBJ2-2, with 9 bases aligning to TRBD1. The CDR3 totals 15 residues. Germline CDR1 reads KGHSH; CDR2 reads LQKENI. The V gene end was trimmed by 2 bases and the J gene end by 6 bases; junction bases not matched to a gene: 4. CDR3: CASSPGTGMPGELFF. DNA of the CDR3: TGTGCCAGCTCACCAGGGACAGGGATGCCCGGGGAGCTGTTTTTT. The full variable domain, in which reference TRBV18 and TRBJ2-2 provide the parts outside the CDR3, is NAGVMQNPRHLVRRRGQEARLRCSPMKGHSHVYWYRQLPEEGLKFMVYLQKENIIDESGMPKERFSAEFPKEGPSILRIQQVVRGDSAAYFCASSPGTGMPGELFFGEGSRLTVL.

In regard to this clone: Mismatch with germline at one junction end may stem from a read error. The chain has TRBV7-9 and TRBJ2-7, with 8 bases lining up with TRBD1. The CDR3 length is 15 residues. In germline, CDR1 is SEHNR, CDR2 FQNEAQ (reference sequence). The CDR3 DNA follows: TGTGCCAGCAACTTATGGGTTGGGACAGGCTACGAGCAGTACTTC. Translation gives CASNLWVGTGYEQYF.

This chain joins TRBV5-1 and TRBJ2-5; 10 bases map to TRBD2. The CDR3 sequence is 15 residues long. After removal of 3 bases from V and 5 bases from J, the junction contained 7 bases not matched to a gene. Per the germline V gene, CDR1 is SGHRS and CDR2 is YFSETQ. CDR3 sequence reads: CASSSQRGGGETQYF. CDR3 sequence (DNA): TGCGCCAGCAGCTCCCAGCGGGGGGGCGGGGAGACCCAGTACTTC.

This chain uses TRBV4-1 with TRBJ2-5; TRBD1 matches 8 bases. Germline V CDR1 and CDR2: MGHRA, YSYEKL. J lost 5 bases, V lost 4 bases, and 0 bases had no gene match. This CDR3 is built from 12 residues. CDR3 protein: CASSRDRETQYF. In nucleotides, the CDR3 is TGCGCCAGCAGCCGGGACAGGGAGACCCAGTACTTC.

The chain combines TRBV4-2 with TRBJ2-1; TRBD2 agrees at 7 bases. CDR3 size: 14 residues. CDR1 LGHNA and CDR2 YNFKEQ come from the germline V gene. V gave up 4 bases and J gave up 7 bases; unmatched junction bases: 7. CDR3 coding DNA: TGTGCCAGCAGCCCCCGAGCGGGACCTAATGAGCAGTTCTTC. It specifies CASSPRAGPNEQFF.

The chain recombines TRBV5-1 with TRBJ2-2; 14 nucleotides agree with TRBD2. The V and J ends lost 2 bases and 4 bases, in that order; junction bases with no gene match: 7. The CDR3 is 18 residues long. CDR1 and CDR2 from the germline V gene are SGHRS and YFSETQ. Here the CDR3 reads CASSLRLAGGPGTGELFF. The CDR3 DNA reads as TGCGCCAGCAGCTTAAGACTAGCGGGGGGGCCGGGCACCGGGGAGCTGTTTTTT.

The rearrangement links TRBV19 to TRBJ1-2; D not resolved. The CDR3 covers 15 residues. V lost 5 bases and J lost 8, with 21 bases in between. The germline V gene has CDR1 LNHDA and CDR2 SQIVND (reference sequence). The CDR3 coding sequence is TGTGCCAGTAGTTTGGGAGGGTTCAGATTTGGCGGCTACACCTTC. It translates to CASSLGGFRFGGYTF. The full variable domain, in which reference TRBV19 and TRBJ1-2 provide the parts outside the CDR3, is DGGITQSPKYLFRKEGQNVTLSCEQNLNHDAMYWYRQDPGQGLRLIYYSQIVNDFQKGDIAEGYSVSREKKESFPLTVTSAQKNPTAFYLCASSLGGFRFGGYTFGSGTRLTVV.

The CDR3 DNA reads as TGCGCCAGCAGCACAGGACAGCGAAACACCGGGGAGCTGTTTTTT. Its protein product is CASSTGQRNTGELFF. The V gene is TRBV5-1, the J gene TRBJ2-2, with D maybe TRBD1 (6 bases). Germline lookup yields CDR1 SGHRS and CDR2 YFSETQ. The CDR3 extends over 15 amino acids. Trimming removed 4 bases at V and 2 bases at J, with 12 bases between.

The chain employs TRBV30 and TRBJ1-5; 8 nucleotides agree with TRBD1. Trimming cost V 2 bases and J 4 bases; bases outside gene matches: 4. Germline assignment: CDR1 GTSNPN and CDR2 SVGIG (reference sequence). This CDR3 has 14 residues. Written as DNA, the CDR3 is TGTGCCTGGAGTCTACAGGGGGGAAATCAGCCCCAGCATTTT. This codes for CAWSLQGGNQPQHF. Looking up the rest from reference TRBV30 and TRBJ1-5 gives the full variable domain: SQTIHQWPATLVQPVGSPLSLECTVEGTSNPNLYWYRQAAGRGLQLLFYSVGIGQISSEVPQNLSASRPQDRQFILSSKKLLLSDSGFYLCAWSLQGGNQPQHFGDGTRLSIL.

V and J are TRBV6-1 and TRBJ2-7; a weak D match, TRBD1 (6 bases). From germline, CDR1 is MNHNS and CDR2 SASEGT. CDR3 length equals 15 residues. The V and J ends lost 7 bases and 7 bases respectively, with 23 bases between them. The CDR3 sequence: CASTKNTGYSKEQYF. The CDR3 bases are TGTGCCAGCACCAAGAACACAGGGTACTCGAAAGAGCAGTACTTC.

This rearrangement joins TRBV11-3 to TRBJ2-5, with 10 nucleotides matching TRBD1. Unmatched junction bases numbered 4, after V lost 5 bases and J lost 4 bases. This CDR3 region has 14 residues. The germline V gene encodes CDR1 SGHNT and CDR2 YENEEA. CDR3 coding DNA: TGTGCCAGCAGCCTGACAGGGGGCGGAGAGACCCAGTACTTC. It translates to CASSLTGGGETQYF.

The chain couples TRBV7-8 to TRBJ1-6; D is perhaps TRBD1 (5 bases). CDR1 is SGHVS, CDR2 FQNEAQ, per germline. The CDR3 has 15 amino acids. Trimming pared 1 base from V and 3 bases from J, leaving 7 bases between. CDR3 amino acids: CASSLGQIYNSPLHF. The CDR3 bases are TGTGCCAGCAGCTTAGGACAGATCTATAATTCACCCCTCCACTTT.

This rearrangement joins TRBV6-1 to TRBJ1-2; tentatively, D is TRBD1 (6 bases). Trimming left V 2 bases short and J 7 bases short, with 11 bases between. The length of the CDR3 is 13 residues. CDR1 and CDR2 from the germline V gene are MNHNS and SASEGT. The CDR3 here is CASSEREQGGYTF. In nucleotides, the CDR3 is TGTGCCAGCAGTGAAAGGGAACAGGGTGGCTACACCTTC.